Shown below are 2 T cell receptor beta chains from a single sample sequenced in a study of blood T cell repertoires in COVID-19. Using immunoSEQ multiplex PCR, the repertoire was profiled, and TCRdb retains in-frame clones only, with some absent. Of about 160,000 clones in the sample, roughly 90% are singletons; the top ten hold around 2.9%. Sequenced input: peripheral blood. The receptors stem from a man aged 60 to 69 with acute or convalescent COVID-19.

The chain employs TRBV6-5 and TRBJ1-3; 8 bases are shared with TRBD1. The CDR3 totals 14 residues. Germline CDR1 is MNHEY and CDR2 is SVGAGI. V was clipped by 6 bases and J by 4 bases; unmatched bases: 5. CDR3 region: CASSAQGGGNTIYF. CDR3 nucleotides: TGTGCCAGCAGCGCACAGGGGGGGGGAAACACCATATATTTT.

Here the CDR3 DNA reads TGTGCCAGCAGTTATGGCAGTCATAGCAATCAGCCCCAGCATTTT. It is translated as CASSYGSHSNQPQHF. The chain joins TRBV6-2 or TRBV6-3 to TRBJ1-5, with D uncertain. The V end was cut by 3 bases, the J end by 0 bases, with 9 bases between. The CDR3 totals 15 residues. CDR1 is MNHEY, CDR2 SVGEGT, per germline.